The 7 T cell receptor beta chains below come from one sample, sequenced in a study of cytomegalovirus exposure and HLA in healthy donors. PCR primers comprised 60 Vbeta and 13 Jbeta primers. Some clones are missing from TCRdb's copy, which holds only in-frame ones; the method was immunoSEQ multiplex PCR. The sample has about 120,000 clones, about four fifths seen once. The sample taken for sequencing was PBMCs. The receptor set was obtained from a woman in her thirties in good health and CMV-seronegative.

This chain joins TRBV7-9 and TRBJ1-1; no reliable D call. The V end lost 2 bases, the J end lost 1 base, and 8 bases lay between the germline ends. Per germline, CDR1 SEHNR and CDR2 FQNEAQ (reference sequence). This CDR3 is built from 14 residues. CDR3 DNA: TGTGCCAGCAGCTTAAGAGGTTCGAACACTGAAGCTTTCTTT. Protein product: CASSLRGSNTEAFF.

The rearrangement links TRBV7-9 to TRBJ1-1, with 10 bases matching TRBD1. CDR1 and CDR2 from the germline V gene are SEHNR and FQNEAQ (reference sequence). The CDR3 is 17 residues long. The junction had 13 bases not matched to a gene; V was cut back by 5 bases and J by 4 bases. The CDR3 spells CASSPNPGQGSFTEAFF. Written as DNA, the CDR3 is TGTGCCAGCAGCCCAAATCCGGGACAGGGGTCTTTCACTGAAGCTTTCTTT.

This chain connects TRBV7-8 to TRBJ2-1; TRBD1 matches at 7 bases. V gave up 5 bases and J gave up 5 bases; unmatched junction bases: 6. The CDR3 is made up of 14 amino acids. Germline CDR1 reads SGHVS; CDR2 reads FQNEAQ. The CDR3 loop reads CASSPGQANNEQFF. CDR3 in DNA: TGTGCCAGCAGCCCCGGACAGGCTAACAATGAGCAGTTCTTC. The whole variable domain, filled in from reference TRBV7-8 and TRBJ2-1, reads GAGVSQSPRYKVAKRGQDVALRCDPISGHVSLFWYQQALGQGPEFLTYFQNEAQLDKSGLPSDRFFAERPEGSVSTLKIQRTQQEDSAVYLCASSPGQANNEQFFGPGTRLTVL.

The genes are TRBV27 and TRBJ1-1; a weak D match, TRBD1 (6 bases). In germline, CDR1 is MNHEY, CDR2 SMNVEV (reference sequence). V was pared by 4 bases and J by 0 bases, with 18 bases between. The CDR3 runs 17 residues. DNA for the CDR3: TGTGCCAGCAGTTCCACCAAGAACAGGGTTTTGAACACTGAAGCTTTCTTT. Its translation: CASSSTKNRVLNTEAFF.

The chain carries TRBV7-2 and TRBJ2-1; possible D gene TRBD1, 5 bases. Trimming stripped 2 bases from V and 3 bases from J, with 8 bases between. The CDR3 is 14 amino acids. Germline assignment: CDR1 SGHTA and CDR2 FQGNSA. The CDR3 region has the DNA TGTGCCAGCAGCTTAACCAGGGACTACAATGAGCAGTTCTTC. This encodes CASSLTRDYNEQFF. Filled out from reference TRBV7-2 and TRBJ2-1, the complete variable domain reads GAGVSQSPSNKVTEKGKDVELRCDPISGHTALYWYRQSLGQGLEFLIYFQGNSAPDKSGLPSDRFSAERTGGSVSTLTIQRTQQEDSAVYLCASSLTRDYNEQFFGPGTRLTVL.

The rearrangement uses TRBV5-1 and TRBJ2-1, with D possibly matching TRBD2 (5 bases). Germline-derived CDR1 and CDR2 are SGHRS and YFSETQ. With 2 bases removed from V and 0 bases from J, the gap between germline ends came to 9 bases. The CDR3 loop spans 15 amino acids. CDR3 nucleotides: TGCGCCAGCAGCTTATCTGGAGGCTCCTACAATGAGCAGTTCTTC. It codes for CASSLSGGSYNEQFF. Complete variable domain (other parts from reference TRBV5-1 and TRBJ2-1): KAGVTQTPRYLIKTRGQQVTLSCSPISGHRSVSWYQQTPGQGLQFLFEYFSETQRNKGNFPGRFSGRQFSNSRSEMNVSTLELGDSALYLCASSLSGGSYNEQFFGPGTRLTVL.

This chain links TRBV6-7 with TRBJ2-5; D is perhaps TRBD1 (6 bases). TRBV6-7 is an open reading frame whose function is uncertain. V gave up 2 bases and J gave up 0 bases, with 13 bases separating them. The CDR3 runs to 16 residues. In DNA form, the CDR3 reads TGTGCCAGCAGTTACGCGGACAGCTCGTACCAAGAGACCCAGTACTTC. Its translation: CASSYADSSYQETQYF.